This T cell receptor (beta chain) was profiled in a study of CD8 T cells in ankylosing spondylitis (dated by TCRdb to about 2017). Regarding the research as a whole: To find TCR variants linked to disease, the study profiled T cell receptor beta repertoires in ankylosing spondylitis patients and healthy donors. The full study cohort was made up of about two dozen ankylosing spondylitis patients and around 100 healthy donors. Samples of peripheral blood were taken, and for ankylosing spondylitis patients, synovial fluid was collected as well. Overall study results and their limits: A TCR beta motif made up of 7 to 9 highly homologous amino acid variants appeared to be characteristic of blood from ankylosing spondylitis patients. Some motif variants were previously reported in synovial fluid and blood of reactive arthritis patients, suggesting common disease-initiation mechanisms. The disease-linked clones were reported as significantly enriched in matched synovial fluid samples from ankylosing spondylitis patients. A CD8+ phenotype was shown by the disease-linked clones, which were found at relatively low frequencies in peripheral blood.

This clonotype was seen at least ten times. Its antigen target is currently unknown. No quality values exist for individual bases; no much larger clone is one base distant. Sequencing used an Illumina HiSeq 2500. Quantitative 5'-RACE with molecular barcodes was used to prepare TCR beta libraries. As for how the authors treated the data: Disease-linked TCR variants were identified with a new computational method built on a probabilistic model of VDJ rearrangement. TCRdb took the public reads, trimmed them with fastp at Q25, ran MiXCR for clone calling and kept in-frame beta chains. Each record represents a unique CDR3 protein, reported with the most common genes and DNA among its rows. The V and J calls shown here were made by TCRdb, not taken from the authors' results. This sample comprises 30,000 to 40,000 distinct CDR3 sequences, roughly 6.8% of them detected only once. The ten biggest clones cover under 12% of the sample.

The sequence was obtained from a male donor with ankylosing spondylitis or in good health (not recorded which). Input material: blood, either unsorted or a sorted T cell fraction (not recorded which).

The DNA is as follows: TGTGCCATCAGAGAACCGGGACTAGCGGGAGTAAACGAGCAGTACTTC. It is translated as CAIREPGLAGVNEQYF. Recombination connected TRBV10-3 to TRBJ2-7; the central 14 bases match TRBD2. The CDR3 runs 16 amino acids, cysteine and phenylalanine included. Only the CDR3 region is kept as DNA, spanning 48 bases read in frame from base 1. The germline V gene encodes CDR1 ENHRY and CDR2 SYGVKD. Compared with germline, V lacks 6 bases and J lacks 5 bases; bases without a gene match: 9.